The clone carrying this T cell receptor beta chain was seen a few times. The data originate from a study of blood T cells in healthy people across ages. J was trimmed by 1 base and V by 3 bases; bases with no gene match: 8. The CDR3 is 16 residues long. CDR1 SGHTA and CDR2 FQGNSA come from the germline V gene. The authors ran a second PCR of 7 to 11 cycles using a sample-barcoded 5' primer and a J-beta primer mix. Using its own MiXCR run on the 5' RACE reads, TCRdb lists one record per CDR3 protein. The sample shows about 800,000 distinct CDR3 sequences, 55% to 75% of them seen only once. This chain uses TRBV7-2 with TRBJ2-5; TRBD2 matches 7 bases. The clonotype was recovered from a man under 40 in good health. The specimen sequenced was blood. CDR3 amino acids: CASSFGLREFQETQYF. CDR3 nucleotide sequence: TGTGCCAGCAGCTTTGGTTTGCGGGAGTTCCAAGAGACCCAGTACTTC. The full variable domain, with the rest looked up from reference TRBV7-2 and TRBJ2-5, is GAGVSQSPSNKVTEKGKDVELRCDPISGHTALYWYRQSLGQGLEFLIYFQGNSAPDKSGLPSDRFSAERTGGSVSTLTIQRTQQEDSAVYLCASSFGLREFQETQYFGPGTRLLVL.